The T cell receptor beta chain described here comes from a study of read filtering for tumor transcriptome and immune sequencing. About the study: Whole-transcriptome libraries were prepared after DNase treatment. General study findings and limits: In IR-seq, single-read clonotypes were around 80% of clonotypes but 3% to 3.5% of reads.

From roughly 390 ng of RNA, a library with molecular barcoded alpha/delta and beta/gamma adaptors was made. TCRdb re-analysed the reads in MiXCR, keeping a single row per CDR3 protein. The sample has more than 35,000 distinct CDR3 sequences, approximately 12% seen once. This clonotype was observed at least ten times. Antigen specificity is unknown. Between the trimmed V and J ends, which lost 0 bases and 8 bases, there was a span of 14 bases. Germline V CDR1 and CDR2: SGHRS, YFSETQ. There are 14 residues in the CDR3. The chain employs TRBV5-1 and TRBJ1-1; D is possibly TRBD1 (5 bases). The TCR comes from a donor aged 40 or over with multiple myeloma. Material for sequencing was a population of CD138-negative cells sorted from bone marrow. The CDR3 protein is CASSLGQSGPEAFF. The DNA of the CDR3 is TGCGCCAGCAGCTTGGGACAGTCGGGGCCCGAAGCTTTCTTT.